Detailed here is one T cell receptor beta chain. Antigen: not known. This entry is derived from a study of chemoradiotherapy in HPV16-positive cancers. Study in general: Candidate HPV-specific T-cell clones and common TCR motifs came from functional assays in a couple of HPV16-positive patients.

Repertoires were generated with immunoSEQ multiplex PCR, while TCRdb's copy carries only in-frame clones and drops some. Counted here are 25,000 to 40,000 clones, approximately 90% occurring once; the ten biggest clones make up around 1.9%. Findings and limits, study-wide: The functional HPV-specific definition rests on just a couple of HPV16-positive patients. Non-HPV-specific T cells did not expand in tumors during treatment, whereas candidate HPV-specific clones and E7-related motifs did.

Over chemoradiotherapy, repertoires were sampled more than once. This clonotype originated in a human donor with HPV-associated anogenital cancer. Sequencing used blood, obtained from a patient who underwent chemoradiotherapy.

CDR3 coding DNA: TGTGCCAGCCACATGCGGGGGGGCTACAATGAGCAGTTCTTC. It yields the protein CASHMRGGYNEQFF. This rearrangement joins TRBV27 to TRBJ2-1; 9 bases match TRBD2. The CDR3 extends over 14 amino acids. Germline CDR1 MNHEY, CDR2 SMNVEV (reference sequence). V gave up 8 bases and J gave up 3 bases; unmatched junction bases: 5.